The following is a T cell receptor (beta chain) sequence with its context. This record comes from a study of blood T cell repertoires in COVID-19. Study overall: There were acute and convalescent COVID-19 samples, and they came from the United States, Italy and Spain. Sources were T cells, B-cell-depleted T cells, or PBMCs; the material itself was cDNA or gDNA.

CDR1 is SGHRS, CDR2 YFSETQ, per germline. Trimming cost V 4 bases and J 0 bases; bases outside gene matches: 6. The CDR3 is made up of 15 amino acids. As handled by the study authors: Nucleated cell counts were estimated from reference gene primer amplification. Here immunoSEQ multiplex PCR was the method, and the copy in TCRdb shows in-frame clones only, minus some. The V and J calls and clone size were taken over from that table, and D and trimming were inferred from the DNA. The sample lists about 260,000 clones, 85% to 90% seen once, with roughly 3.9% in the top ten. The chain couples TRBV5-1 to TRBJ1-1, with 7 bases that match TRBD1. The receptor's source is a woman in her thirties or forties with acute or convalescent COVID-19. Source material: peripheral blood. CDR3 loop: CASSDFGTVNTEAFF. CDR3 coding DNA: TGCGCCAGCAGCGATTTCGGGACAGTGAACACTGAAGCTTTCTTT.